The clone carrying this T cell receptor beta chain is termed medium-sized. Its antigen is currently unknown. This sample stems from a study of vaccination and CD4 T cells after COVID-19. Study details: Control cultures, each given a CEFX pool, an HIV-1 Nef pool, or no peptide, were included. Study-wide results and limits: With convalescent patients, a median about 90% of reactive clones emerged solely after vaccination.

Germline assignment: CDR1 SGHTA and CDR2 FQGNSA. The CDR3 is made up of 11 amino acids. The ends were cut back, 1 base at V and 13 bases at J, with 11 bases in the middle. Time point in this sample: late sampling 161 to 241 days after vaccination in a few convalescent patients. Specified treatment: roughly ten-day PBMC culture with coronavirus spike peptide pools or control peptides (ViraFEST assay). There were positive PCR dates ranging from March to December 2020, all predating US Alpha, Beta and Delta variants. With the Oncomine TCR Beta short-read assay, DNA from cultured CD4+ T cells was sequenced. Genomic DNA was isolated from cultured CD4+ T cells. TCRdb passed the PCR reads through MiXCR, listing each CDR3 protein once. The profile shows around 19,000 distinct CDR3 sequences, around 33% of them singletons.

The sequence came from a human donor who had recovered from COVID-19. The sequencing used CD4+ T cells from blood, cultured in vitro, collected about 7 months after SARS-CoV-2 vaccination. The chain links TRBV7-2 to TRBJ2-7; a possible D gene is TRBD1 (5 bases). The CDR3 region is CASSLEYDRYF. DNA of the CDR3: TGTGCCAGCAGCTTAGAATACGACAGATACTTC.